This TCR beta chain comes out of a study of blood T cell repertoires in COVID-19. CDR1 is MNHGY and CDR2 is SVAAGI in the germline V gene. Trimming removed 2 bases from V and 0 bases from J, with 10 bases in between. The CDR3 has 15 amino acids. In the original processing: Estimated nucleated cell counts came from reference gene primer amplification. Sequencing used immunoSEQ multiplex PCR; TCRdb keeps in-frame clones, though not all of them. For V, J and clone size, that table is used; D and trimming come from the DNA. The sample lists approximately 400,000 clones, about 80% occurring once. Specimen: peripheral blood. The clonotype originates from a human donor with acute or convalescent COVID-19. The donor label of this sample is uncertain. The genes are TRBV6-9 and TRBJ1-1; D unresolved. CDR3 DNA sequence: TGTGCCAGCAGTTATGAGAGGGAGATGAACACTGAAGCTTTCTTT. Its translation: CASSYEREMNTEAFF.